A single T cell receptor beta chain is shown here with its context. Its matching antigen is unknown. Germline CDR1 reads MNHNS; CDR2 reads SASEGT. V dropped 7 bases and J dropped 7; count of bases not matched to a gene: 13. The CDR3 contains 16 residues. The data were taken from a study of T cell repertoires in cytomegalovirus infection. TCRdb re-derived calls from the reads in MiXCR, one entry per CDR3 protein. The profile shows about 340,000 distinct CDR3 sequences, about 27% of them singletons. Overall study results and limits: Carriers of CMV plus the relevant HLA were identified by cumulative public TCR beta family frequency.

This TCR derives from a human donor in good health (CMV status not recorded). Some clones in this sample may be carry-over from other donors' samples. The V gene is TRBV6-1, the J gene TRBJ2-1; TRBD1 matches at 10 bases. Sequencing was performed on cultured PBMCs, taken from culture after CMV antigen stimulation. DNA of the CDR3: TGTGCCAGCAACGATAGGAGACAGGGGGCTTCGAATGAGCAGTTCTTC. Translated: CASNDRRQGASNEQFF.